The subject of this entry is one T cell receptor beta chain. This record comes from a study of blood T cell repertoires in COVID-19. Looking at the study overall: PBMCs, B-cell-depleted T cells, or T cells were the source of the cDNA or gDNA that made up the material.

CDR3 length: 15 amino acids. V trimming: 4 bases; J trimming: 6 bases; junction bases outside the gene matches: 6. Germline V gene data show CDR1 as SGHRS and CDR2 as YFSETQ. The participants were between about 18 and 90 years old and came from about two dozen US areas. Source study methods: Reference gene primer amplification gave estimated nucleated cell counts. Clones were read by immunoSEQ multiplex PCR, and TCRdb kept only the in-frame ones, dropping some. V and J calls and clone size come straight from that table; D and trimming were deduced from the DNA. This table holds 400,000 to 550,000 clones, 87% found once.

The receptor was isolated from a woman under 30 with acute COVID-19. The chain couples TRBV5-1 to TRBJ1-6; 8 bases map to TRBD1. The sequenced material came from PBMCs or T cells enriched from blood (not recorded which). The CDR3 sequence: CASSARQGSNSPLHF. The CDR3 bases are TGCGCCAGCAGCGCCCGACAGGGGAGTAATTCACCCCTCCACTTT.